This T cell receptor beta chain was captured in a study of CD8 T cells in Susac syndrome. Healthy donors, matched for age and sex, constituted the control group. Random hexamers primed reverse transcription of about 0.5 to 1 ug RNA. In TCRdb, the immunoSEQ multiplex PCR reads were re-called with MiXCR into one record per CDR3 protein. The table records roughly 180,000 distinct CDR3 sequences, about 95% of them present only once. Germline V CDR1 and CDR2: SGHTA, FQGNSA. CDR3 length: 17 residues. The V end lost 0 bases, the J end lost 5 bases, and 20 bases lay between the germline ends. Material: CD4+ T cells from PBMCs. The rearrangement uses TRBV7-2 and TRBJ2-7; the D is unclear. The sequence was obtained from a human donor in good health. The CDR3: CASSLAPGHPLNNEQYF. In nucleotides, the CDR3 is TGTGCCAGCAGCTTAGCGCCGGGCCACCCTTTGAATAACGAGCAGTACTTC.